The 18 T cell receptor beta chains below come from one sample, sequenced in a study of T cell repertoires in cytomegalovirus infection. Via MiXCR, TCRdb re-called the reads, giving one row per CDR3 protein. The sample has some 800,000 distinct CDR3 sequences; approximately 30% are singletons. No antigen has been assigned to these receptors. The sequencing here drew on cultured CD8+ T cells from PBMCs, taken from culture after CMV antigen stimulation. The receptors stem from a human donor in good health (CMV status not recorded). Some clones in this sample may be carry-over from other donors' samples.

This chain uses TRBV7-2 with TRBJ2-7, with TRBD2 matching over 9 bases. V was pared by 4 bases and J by 2 bases, with 3 bases of the junction left unmatched. In germline, CDR1 is SGHTA, CDR2 FQGNSA. This CDR3 is built from 14 residues. The CDR3 sequence is CASSSSGATYEQYF. In DNA form, the CDR3 reads TGTGCCAGCAGCTCTAGCGGGGCTACCTACGAGCAGTACTTC.

This clonotype occurred a few times. The chain has TRBV10-3 and TRBJ2-3, with a weak D call TRBD1 (5 bases). This CDR3 is 16 amino acids long. Germline loops: CDR1 ENHRY, CDR2 SYGVKD. The V and J ends lost 0 bases and 4 bases respectively, with 14 bases between them. Here the CDR3 DNA reads TGTGCCATCAGTGAGTCTCATTGGGGCCACCCAGATACGCAGTATTTT. This sequence encodes CAISESHWGHPDTQYF.

This clonotype occurred once. The rearrangement uses TRBV24-1 and TRBJ2-1, with 11 nucleotides matching TRBD1. Unmatched junction bases numbered 2, after V lost 2 bases and J lost 3 bases. Looked up from germline, CDR1 is KGHDR and CDR2 is SFDVKD. The CDR3 is made up of 16 amino acids. The CDR3 loop reads CATSDSDRGLYNEQFF. The DNA for the CDR3 is TGTGCCACCAGTGATTCGGACAGGGGGCTCTACAATGAGCAGTTCTTC.

In the case of this clonotype: A much larger clone sits a single nucleotide away, making a read error possible. The chain has TRBV7-2 and TRBJ2-7; D not certain. This CDR3 comprises 16 residues. Germline-derived CDR1 and CDR2 are SGHTA and FQGNSA. CDR3 sequence: CVSSPPRTLPFYEQYV. Here the CDR3 DNA reads TGTGTCAGCAGCCCCCCTAGGACGTTACCCTTCTACGAGCAGTACGTC.

This clonotype was counted ten times or more. V usage is TRBV7-2 and J usage is TRBJ2-1; the D gene is possibly TRBD1 (7 bases). CDR1 is SGHTA, CDR2 FQGNSA, per germline. Trimming removed 5 bases at V and 7 bases at J, with 12 bases between. There are 13 residues in the CDR3. This chain's CDR3 is CASSPGGRNEQFF. The CDR3 DNA is TGTGCCAGCAGCCCAGGGGGGCGGAATGAGCAGTTCTTC.

This clonotype has only a few counts. The chain is built from TRBV10-3 and TRBJ2-1, with a possible D match to TRBD2 (5 bases). Trimming pared 0 bases from V and 3 bases from J, leaving 9 bases between. CDR3 length equals 15 residues. Germline values: CDR1 ENHRY, CDR2 SYGVKD. This CDR3 reads CAISESSGIYNEQFF. CDR3 coding DNA: TGTGCCATCAGTGAGTCGAGCGGAATCTACAATGAGCAGTTCTTC.

This chain joins TRBV12-3 or TRBV12-4 and TRBJ1-5; a possible D gene is TRBD1 (5 bases). V lost 7 bases, J lost 0 bases, and 13 bases lay in between. The CDR3 length is 15 residues. This CDR3 reads CASTTRGGSNQPQHF. In DNA form, the CDR3 reads TGTGCCAGCACAACCCGGGGGGGTAGCAATCAGCCCCAGCATTTT.

This clonotype was recorded a few times. The V and J genes are TRBV7-2 and TRBJ1-2; D might be TRBD1 (6 bases). V lost 1 base and J 6 bases, leaving 18 bases between the germline ends. The CDR3 totals 16 residues. Germline lookup yields CDR1 SGHTA and CDR2 FQGNSA. In DNA form, the CDR3 reads TGTGCCAGCAGCTTAGTACTACAGGGCGGCGCTGATGGCTACACCTTC. It yields the protein CASSLVLQGGADGYTF.

The sample holds many counts of this clonotype. The chain recombines TRBV7-9 with TRBJ1-2, with 10 bases aligning to TRBD1. CDR1 is SEHNR, CDR2 FQNEAQ, per germline (reference sequence). CDR3 length: 17 amino acids. The ends lost 9 bases at V and 4 bases at J; junction bases unmatched: 17. In DNA, the CDR3 is TGTGCCAGTGCGGACCGGGACAGGGGTTCATTGGGCTATGGCTACACCTTC. This gives the protein CASADRDRGSLGYGYTF.

This clonotype was seen at least ten times. V usage is TRBV20-1 and J usage is TRBJ1-5; D possibly corresponds to TRBD1 (5 bases). V dropped 6 bases and J dropped 3 bases, with 15 bases sitting between them. The CDR3 has 14 amino acids. Germline values: CDR1 DFQATT, CDR2 SNEGSKA (reference sequence). CDR3 DNA sequence: TGCAGTGCAGAGGGGAACAGGCACAATCAGCCCCAGCATTTT. Its translation: CSAEGNRHNQPQHF.

In this sample, this clonotype turned up a few times. The germline gene is not matched at one end of the junction; a read error may be the cause. This chain links TRBV6-6 with TRBJ2-7; 7 bases fit TRBD1. This CDR3 spans 16 amino acids. Germline-derived CDR1 and CDR2 are MNHNY and SVGAGI (reference sequence). This CDR3 is CASSYSPGQSSHEQYF. Written as DNA, the CDR3 is TGTGCCAGCAGTTACTCTCCGGGACAGTCCTCCCACGAGCAGTACTTC.

The V call is TRBV29-1, the J call TRBJ2-5; unclear D gene. This CDR3 comprises 13 residues. Germline V CDR1 and CDR2: SQVTM, ANQGSEA. V lost 4 bases, J lost 1 base, and 10 bases lay in between. The CDR3 DNA sequence: TGCAGCGTTGGAGAGGTCTCCCAAGAGACCCAGTACTTC. It codes for CSVGEVSQETQYF.

The table lists this clonotype with a few counts. The chain employs TRBV7-3 and TRBJ1-1; TRBD1 aligns across 7 bases. The CDR3 spans 14 residues. With 0 bases clipped from V and 8 bases from J, the junction kept 6 bases outside the gene matches. Germline lookup yields CDR1 SGHTA and CDR2 FQGTGA. This CDR3 is CASSLTGQAVEAFF. The CDR3, as DNA: TGTGCCAGCAGCTTAACCGGACAGGCGGTAGAAGCTTTCTTT.

The chain recombines TRBV7-9 with TRBJ2-4; TRBD2 agrees at 7 bases. Germline lookup yields CDR1 SEHNR and CDR2 FQNEAQ (reference sequence). The length of the CDR3 is 14 residues. The ends lost 8 bases at V and 1 base at J; junction bases unmatched: 5. CDR3 DNA sequence: TGTGCCAGCGGGAGCGGGACCGCCAAAAACATTCAGTACTTC. Protein: CASGSGTAKNIQYF.

The rearrangement uses TRBV2 and TRBJ2-5; 12 nucleotides match TRBD2. Trimming at V came to 4 bases and at J to 3 bases, leaving 3 bases not matched to a gene. This CDR3 is built from 15 residues. Per the germline V gene, CDR1 is SNHLY and CDR2 is FYNNEI. CDR3 in DNA: TGTGCCAGCAGTGGTGGACTAGCGGGGAAAGAGACCCAGTACTTC. This encodes CASSGGLAGKETQYF.

This clonotype was seen more than once but under ten times. This chain links TRBV10-3 with TRBJ1-1; TRBD1 matches 9 bases. In germline, CDR1 is ENHRY, CDR2 SYGVKD. The CDR3 has 14 residues. J lost 6 bases, V lost 5 bases, and 7 bases had no gene match. The CDR3 loop reads CAISSPGQGSEAFF. The DNA of the CDR3 is TGTGCCATCAGTAGCCCGGGACAGGGCTCTGAAGCTTTCTTT.

This clonotype was seen repeatedly, ten times or more. The gene calls are TRBV7-9 and TRBJ2-3, with 11 nucleotides matching TRBD2. The germline V gene encodes CDR1 SEHNR and CDR2 FQNEAQ (reference sequence). J was trimmed by 4 bases and V by 5 bases; bases with no gene match: 5. This CDR3 is built from 15 residues. CDR3 sequence (DNA): TGTGCCAGCAGCAGGGGGACTAGCGGTTCAGATACGCAGTATTTT. Amino acids: CASSRGTSGSDTQYF.

This chain joins TRBV7-6 and TRBJ1-1, with D perhaps matching TRBD1 (5 bases). With 0 bases removed from V and 4 bases from J, the gap between germline ends came to 21 bases. CDR1 SGHVS and CDR2 FNYEAQ come from the germline V gene. This CDR3 is 18 amino acids long. The CDR3 protein is CASSLATVKGFLGTEAFF. The CDR3 nucleotides read TGTGCCAGCAGCTTAGCGACAGTGAAGGGTTTCCTCGGCACTGAAGCTTTCTTT.